The subject of this entry is one T cell receptor beta chain. Its antigen is as yet unknown. The sample belongs to a study of vaccination and CD4 T cells after COVID-19. CDR3 length: 12 residues. CDR1 SNHLY and CDR2 FYNNEI come from the germline V gene. Unmatched junction bases numbered 4, after V lost 6 bases and J lost 7 bases. The assay that was used to sequence DNA from cultured CD4+ T cells was the Oncomine TCR Beta short-read assay. TCRdb processed the PCR reads anew with MiXCR; each CDR3 protein has one entry. This table holds about 19,000 distinct CDR3 sequences, around 48% found once. Treatment of the sample: 10-day PBMC culture with coronavirus spike peptide pools or control peptides (ViraFEST assay).

The sequencing here drew on CD4+ T cells from blood, cultured in vitro, taken after SARS-CoV-2 vaccination. The chain links TRBV2 to TRBJ1-2; 8 nucleotides align to TRBD1. This receptor was obtained from a human donor who had recovered from COVID-19. For the CDR3, the DNA is TGTGCCAGCAGCGCGGACAGGGCTGGCTACACCTTC. Protein: CASSADRAGYTF.